The rows below give T cell receptor beta chains drawn from one sample of a study of T cells in Graves' hyperthyroidism and ophthalmopathy. Via MiXCR, TCRdb re-called the multiplex PCR reads, giving one row per CDR3 protein. In the table there are about 720,000 distinct CDR3 sequences, about a sixth of which are singletons. Sequences were obtained from blood. These receptors all come from a man younger than 35 with Graves' hyperthyroidism. The CDR3 runs from the conserved cysteine through the conserved F or W. The D gene is left open where the match is weak. Clone size, where shown, is once, few, many, or a class for clones that have expanded.

TRBV19	TRBJ2-5	.	few	CASSRKGSFQGTQYF	TGTGCCAGTAGCCGGAAGGGCTCTTTTCAAGGGACCCAGTACTTC
TRBV6-2/TRBV6-3	TRBJ2-1	.	.	CASSYSQGGGQFF	TGTGCCAGCAGTTACTCACAGGGGGGGGGGCAGTTCTTC
TRBV14	TRBJ2-1	.	.	CASSQIASRAEQFF	TGTGCCAGCAGCCAAATAGCTAGCCGGGCTGAGCAGTTCTTC
TRBV20-1	TRBJ2-2	TRBD1	few	CSARFNQGAGELFF	TGCAGTGCTAGATTCAACCAGGGGGCCGGGGAGCTGTTTTTT
TRBV29-1	TRBJ1-1	.	.	CSVGANTEAFF	TGCAGCGTTGGGGCGAACACTGAAGCTTTCTTT
TRBV28	TRBJ2-5	TRBD2	many	CASRRELGLADSETQYF	TGTGCCAGCCGGCGGGAACTGGGACTAGCGGACAGCGAGACCCAGTACTTC
TRBV6-1	TRBJ2-1	.	few	CASSEEWGPYAQFF	TGTGCCAGCAGTGAAGAGTGGGGGCCCTACGCCCAGTTCTTC
TRBV12-3/TRBV12-4	TRBJ2-5	.	.	CASRRQATQEETQYF	TGTGCCAGCAGGCGGCAAGCTACACAAGAAGAGACCCAGTACTTC
TRBV20-1	TRBJ1-2	.	few	CSARDPNNYGYTF	TGCAGTGCTAGAGATCCGAATAACTATGGCTACACCTTC
TRBV9	TRBJ2-2	TRBD2	.	CASSSPGTSGHGELFF	TGTGCCAGCAGCTCCCCCGGGACTAGCGGTCACGGGGAGCTGTTTTTT
TRBV19	TRBJ1-1	TRBD1	few	CASIQTGRHTEAFF	TGTGCCAGTATACAGACAGGGCGGCACACTGAAGCTTTCTTT
TRBV7-9	TRBJ2-1	.	many	CASSAPVTLVTYNEQFF	TGTGCCAGCAGCGCCCCCGTGACTCTCGTCACCTACAATGAGCAGTTCTTC
TRBV11-3	TRBJ1-2	.	few	CASSPSGGSLNYGYTF	TGTGCCAGCAGCCCAAGTGGTGGCAGTTTAAACTATGGCTACACCTTC
TRBV3-1	TRBJ1-6	TRBD1	many	CASSHLDRGNSPLHF	TGTGCCAGCAGCCATCTGGACAGGGGAAACTCACCCCTCCACTTT
TRBV7-9	TRBJ1-4	.	few	CASSSGQLEKLFF	TGTGCCAGCAGCTCAGGACAGTTAGAAAAACTGTTTTTT
TRBV4-3	TRBJ2-7	TRBD2	.	CASSQEGTSGRPYEQYF	TGCGCCAGCAGCCAAGAGGGGACTAGCGGCCGCCCCTACGAGCAGTACTTC
TRBV5-1	TRBJ1-1	.	.	CASSLRPGANTEAFF	TGCGCCAGCAGCCTCAGGCCAGGGGCGAACACTGAAGCTTTCTTT
TRBV6-2/TRBV6-3	TRBJ1-4	.	many	CASGAFGATNEKLFF	TGTGCCAGCGGTGCCTTTGGAGCAACTAATGAAAAACTGTTTTTT
TRBV6-1	TRBJ1-6	TRBD1	few	CASTSRTGAYSALHF	TGTGCCAGCACTAGTCGGACAGGGGCCTACTCGGCCCTCCACTTT
TRBV24-1	TRBJ2-1	TRBD2	once	CATSDASGSGNEQFF	TGTGCCACCAGTGACGCTAGCGGGAGTGGGAATGAGCAGTTCTTC
TRBV20-1	TRBJ2-3	.	many	CSANDARAGRTDTQYF	TGCAGTGCTAATGATGCGAGGGCCGGGCGGACAGATACGCAGTATTTT
TRBV6-1	TRBJ2-3	TRBD2	few	CASSEEAPASGRADTQYF	TGTGCCAGCAGTGAAGAAGCCCCGGCTAGCGGGAGGGCAGATACGCAGTATTTT
TRBV20-1	TRBJ2-7	TRBD1	.	CSANDRGLTYEQYF	TGCAGTGCAAATGACAGGGGGCTAACCTACGAGCAGTACTTC
TRBV28	TRBJ2-1	.	many	CASVWVNEQFF	TGTGCCAGCGTGTGGGTCAATGAGCAGTTCTTC
TRBV19	TRBJ1-2	.	.	CATRAESDGYTF	TGTGCCACTCGGGCGGAATCCGATGGCTACACCTTC
TRBV19	TRBJ1-2	.	.	CASSTQANYGYTF	TGTGCCAGTAGTACACAGGCTAACTATGGCTACACCTTC
TRBV6-2/TRBV6-3	TRBJ1-5	.	.	CASSSGPVRPQHF	TGTGCCAGCAGTAGCGGCCCCGTACGTCCCCAGCATTTT
TRBV12-5	TRBJ1-1	.	few	CASGLVLRGGGTEAFF	TGTGCTAGTGGTTTGGTACTGAGGGGCGGGGGCACTGAAGCTTTCTTT
TRBV10-3	TRBJ2-3	.	few	CAISAPAEDTQYF	TGTGCCATCAGCGCCCCGGCGGAAGATACGCAGTATTTT
TRBV6-1	TRBJ1-5	.	many	CASSLRRDLNQPQHF	TGTGCCAGCAGCCTCAGACGAGATCTAAATCAGCCCCAGCATTTT
TRBV7-9	TRBJ2-7	.	.	CASSLAAGTTYEQYF	TGTGCCAGCAGCTTAGCCGCGGGGACAACCTACGAGCAGTACTTC
TRBV29-1	TRBJ2-1	TRBD2	.	CSPLKPSGRGGGYNEQFF	TGCAGCCCCTTGAAGCCTAGCGGGAGGGGGGGCGGGTACAATGAGCAGTTCTTC
TRBV30	TRBJ1-5	.	.	CAWMGGAGQPQHF	TGTGCCTGGATGGGGGGGGCTGGGCAGCCCCAGCATTTT
TRBV6-1	TRBJ2-4	.	.	CASSEALAGAKNIQYF	TGTGCCAGCAGTGAAGCTCTAGCTGGGGCCAAAAACATTCAGTACTTC
TRBV28	TRBJ2-3	.	.	CASSGDPGLTDTQYF	TGTGCCAGCAGCGGCGATCCAGGACTCACAGATACGCAGTATTTT
TRBV28	TRBJ2-7	TRBD1	few	CASSSPGQGSSYEQYF	TGTGCCAGCAGTTCGCCGGGACAGGGGAGCTCCTACGAGCAGTACTTC
TRBV9	TRBJ2-1	TRBD2	.	CASSLKAGGINEQFF	TGTGCCAGCAGCCTGAAGGCGGGAGGAATAAATGAGCAGTTCTTC
TRBV27	TRBJ2-7	TRBD2	many	CASRGESTSGRYEQYF	TGTGCCAGCAGGGGGGAATCGACTAGCGGGAGATACGAGCAGTACTTC
TRBV27	TRBJ2-7	TRBD2	many	CASSLDWRGLAGTYEQYF	TGTGCCAGCAGTTTAGACTGGAGAGGACTAGCGGGAACCTACGAGCAGTACTTC
TRBV29-1	TRBJ2-7	TRBD2	few	CSVERLAGEGYEQYF	TGCAGCGTTGAACGACTAGCGGGAGAAGGCTACGAGCAGTACTTC
TRBV28	TRBJ1-2	TRBD1	many	CASSRQGDVGYRYTF	TGTGCCAGCAGTCGCCAGGGGGACGTCGGATATCGCTACACCTTC
TRBV30	TRBJ2-2	TRBD1	.	CAWSVPDRDEVGELFF	TGTGCCTGGAGTGTACCAGACAGGGATGAAGTCGGGGAGCTGTTTTTT
TRBV29-1	TRBJ2-1	.	.	CSVVGGGNGNEQFF	TGCAGCGTTGTCGGGGGCGGGAACGGAAATGAGCAGTTCTTC
TRBV7-8	TRBJ2-2	.	.	CASSTFVGAPGELFF	TGTGCCAGCAGCACTTTTGTGGGCGCCCCCGGGGAGCTGTTTTTT
TRBV30	TRBJ2-1	TRBD1	few	CAWSTGQGIYNEQFF	TGTGCCTGGAGTACCGGACAGGGGATCTACAATGAGCAGTTCTTC
TRBV30	TRBJ2-7	TRBD2	many	CAWSAGTSGYEQYF	TGTGCCTGGAGCGCCGGGACTAGCGGCTACGAGCAGTACTTC
TRBV6-1	TRBJ2-2	TRBD2	.	CASRRTSGRGPSGELFF	TGTGCCAGCAGGCGGACTAGCGGAAGAGGGCCTTCCGGGGAGCTGTTTTTT
TRBV7-9	TRBJ2-1	TRBD2	few	CASSRRRRGTNEQFF	TGTGCCAGCAGCCGCAGGCGGCGGGGGACGAATGAGCAGTTCTTC
TRBV11-2	TRBJ2-5	.	many	CASSLRVDQETQYF	TGTGCCAGCAGCTTGAGGGTGGACCAAGAGACCCAGTACTTC
TRBV11-2	TRBJ2-2	.	few	CASSFSSGLNTGELFF	TGTGCCAGCAGCTTCTCAAGCGGGCTGAACACCGGGGAGCTGTTTTTT
TRBV3-1	TRBJ1-5	.	.	CASSKGTYSNQPQHF	TGTGCCAGCAGCAAGGGGACCTATAGCAATCAGCCCCAGCATTTT
TRBV30	TRBJ1-2	.	many	CAWSGSYGYTF	TGTGCCTGGAGTGGTTCCTATGGCTACACCTTC
TRBV5-1	TRBJ1-2	TRBD1	few	CASSLVGTGQHGYTF	TGCGCCAGCAGCTTGGTAGGGACAGGACAACATGGCTACACCTTC
TRBV20-1	TRBJ2-7	TRBD2	many	CSATGEGYEQYF	TGCAGTGCTACTGGGGAGGGCTACGAGCAGTACTTC
TRBV28	TRBJ1-5	.	few	CASRATDYQPQHF	TGTGCCAGCAGGGCGACGGATTATCAGCCCCAGCATTTT